This is a list of T cell receptor beta chains from one sample in a study of blood T cell repertoires in COVID-19. TCRdb's copy holds only in-frame clones and misses some; the assay was immunoSEQ multiplex PCR. Of around 170,000 clones in the sample, 70% to 90% were seen once. Material for sequencing was peripheral blood. Source of these receptors: a man in his sixties with COVID-19, enrolled during active disease. Each CDR3 is given with its conserved first and last residue. The D gene is left open where the match is weak. Rows give clone size only sometimes, using once, few, many, or a class for an expanded clone.

cdr3_nt: TGTGCCAGCTCACCGGGGCTGCTTGAAGCTTTCTTT; cdr3_aa: CASSPGLLEAFF; clone_size: NA; j_call: TRBJ1-1; d_call: NA; v_call: TRBV18
cdr3_nt: TGCAGCGTCGCTATGAATGGAGCTTTCTTT; cdr3_aa: CSVAMNGAFF; clone_size: NA; j_call: TRBJ1-1; d_call: NA; v_call: TRBV29-1
cdr3_nt: TGTGCCAGCATGTATACTGAAGCTTTCTTT; cdr3_aa: CASMYTEAFF; clone_size: NA; j_call: TRBJ1-1; d_call: NA; v_call: TRBV2
cdr3_nt: TGTGCCAGCTCGCCCGGGACTAGCGGGAGACGCTACGAGCAGTACTTC; cdr3_aa: CASSPGTSGRRYEQYF; clone_size: NA; j_call: TRBJ2-7; d_call: TRBD2; v_call: TRBV18
cdr3_nt: TGTGCCAGCAGCGAAGACTATCCCTACGAGCAGTACTTC; cdr3_aa: CASSEDYPYEQYF; clone_size: NA; j_call: TRBJ2-7; d_call: NA; v_call: TRBV14
cdr3_nt: TGTGCCAGCAGTTTACGACAGGGTTCACTCCTAACTAATGAAAAACTGTTTTTT; cdr3_aa: CASSLRQGSLLTNEKLFF; clone_size: NA; j_call: TRBJ1-4; d_call: TRBD1; v_call: TRBV28
cdr3_nt: TGTGCCAGCAGCTTAGAGGCGCCGGGCTACGAGCAGTACTTC; cdr3_aa: CASSLEAPGYEQYF; clone_size: NA; j_call: TRBJ2-7; d_call: NA; v_call: TRBV7-9
cdr3_nt: TGTGCCACCAGCAGAGATGAGAGCTCCTATAATTCACCCCTCCACTTT; cdr3_aa: CATSRDESSYNSPLHF; clone_size: few; j_call: TRBJ1-6; d_call: NA; v_call: TRBV15
cdr3_nt: TGTGCCAGCAGCTCGGCCGGGACACCGAACACTGAAGCTTTCTTT; cdr3_aa: CASSSAGTPNTEAFF; clone_size: NA; j_call: TRBJ1-1; d_call: NA; v_call: TRBV5-6
cdr3_nt: TGTGCCAGTAGCCATCCCGGGGGGGGTGGCCAGCCCCAGCATTTT; cdr3_aa: CASSHPGGGGQPQHF; clone_size: NA; j_call: TRBJ1-5; d_call: NA; v_call: TRBV19
cdr3_nt: TGTGCCAGCAGGGCGGGACCCACAAAAGATGAGCAGTTCTTC; cdr3_aa: CASRAGPTKDEQFF; clone_size: NA; j_call: TRBJ2-1; d_call: NA; v_call: TRBV6-5
cdr3_nt: TGTGCCAGCAGCTCTCTGCGGGAAAAACTGTTTTTT; cdr3_aa: CASSSLREKLFF; clone_size: NA; j_call: TRBJ1-4; d_call: NA; v_call: TRBV7-2
cdr3_nt: TGCGCCAGCAGCCAAGTGCAGTACTATGGCTACACCTTC; cdr3_aa: CASSQVQYYGYTF; clone_size: few; j_call: TRBJ1-2; d_call: NA; v_call: TRBV4-3
cdr3_nt: TGCAGCGTCCGGACAGGCAGCAATCAGCCCCAGCATTTT; cdr3_aa: CSVRTGSNQPQHF; clone_size: NA; j_call: TRBJ1-5; d_call: TRBD1; v_call: TRBV29-1
cdr3_nt: TGTGCCAGCAGTAACTCACCGGGGACACGGAACACTGAAGCTTTCTTT; cdr3_aa: CASSNSPGTRNTEAFF; clone_size: NA; j_call: TRBJ1-1; d_call: NA; v_call: TRBV6-2/TRBV6-3
cdr3_nt: TGTGCCAGCTCACCCTTGGGACTAGCGGGAGACGAGCAGTACTTC; cdr3_aa: CASSPLGLAGDEQYF; clone_size: NA; j_call: TRBJ2-7; d_call: TRBD2; v_call: TRBV18
cdr3_nt: TGTGCCAGCAGCTTAGTTCAGGGGGGTGCACAGAGGGGTGGCTACACCTTC; cdr3_aa: CASSLVQGGAQRGGYTF; clone_size: NA; j_call: TRBJ1-2; d_call: TRBD1; v_call: TRBV7-6
cdr3_nt: TGTGCCAGCAGCCAAGGACAGCACTATGGCTACACCTTC; cdr3_aa: CASSQGQHYGYTF; clone_size: NA; j_call: TRBJ1-2; d_call: NA; v_call: TRBV14
cdr3_nt: TGTGCCAGCAGCTTAGACAGGGGAACGGGACAGGGATCTTACGAGCAGTACTTC; cdr3_aa: CASSLDRGTGQGSYEQYF; clone_size: NA; j_call: TRBJ2-7; d_call: TRBD1; v_call: TRBV11-2
cdr3_nt: TGTGCCAGCAGCTCCGGGACTAGCCCTTACTTC; cdr3_aa: CASSSGTSPYF; clone_size: once; j_call: TRBJ2-7; d_call: TRBD2; v_call: TRBV5-6
cdr3_nt: TGTGCCAGCAGCTTACTCGGGTCGACTGTCGAGCAGTACTTC; cdr3_aa: CASSLLGSTVEQYF; clone_size: NA; j_call: TRBJ2-7; d_call: NA; v_call: TRBV7-3
cdr3_nt: TGTGCCAGCAGTTACTCGAACGGGGTCGGTGAGACCCAGTACTTC; cdr3_aa: CASSYSNGVGETQYF; clone_size: few; j_call: TRBJ2-5; d_call: NA; v_call: TRBV6-5
cdr3_nt: TGTGCCAGCAGCAGAACCCAGGACGAGCAGTACTTC; cdr3_aa: CASSRTQDEQYF; clone_size: NA; j_call: TRBJ2-7; d_call: NA; v_call: TRBV7-9
cdr3_nt: TGCGCCAGCAGCCCCCTGAGTGGGGCGGGAGGAAACACCATATATTTT; cdr3_aa: CASSPLSGAGGNTIYF; clone_size: NA; j_call: TRBJ1-3; d_call: NA; v_call: TRBV4-3
cdr3_nt: TGTGCCTGGAGTGTGCCGGGACAGGGATCCACTAACTATGGCTACACCTTC; cdr3_aa: CAWSVPGQGSTNYGYTF; clone_size: NA; j_call: TRBJ1-2; d_call: TRBD1; v_call: TRBV30
cdr3_nt: TGTGCCAGCAGTTACACGCCTCCCTTAGCGTCCGGGGAGCTGTTTTTT; cdr3_aa: CASSYTPPLASGELFF; clone_size: few; j_call: TRBJ2-2; d_call: NA; v_call: TRBV6-6
cdr3_nt: TGTGCCAGCAGCTCTAAGTACTCTGGAAACACCATATATTTT; cdr3_aa: CASSSKYSGNTIYF; clone_size: many; j_call: TRBJ1-3; d_call: NA; v_call: TRBV13
cdr3_nt: TGTGCCAGCAGTCCGGTGGGTTTTTTGGGGGGAGAGACAGATACGCAGTATTTT; cdr3_aa: CASSPVGFLGGETDTQYF; clone_size: NA; j_call: TRBJ2-3; d_call: NA; v_call: TRBV28
cdr3_nt: TGTGCCAGCAGCTTAGGCCCCGGGGGGAGCGGGACCTCCTACGAGCAGTACTTC; cdr3_aa: CASSLGPGGSGTSYEQYF; clone_size: NA; j_call: TRBJ2-7; d_call: TRBD2; v_call: TRBV7-6
cdr3_nt: TGTGCCAGCAGCTTAGATGTGGGGCCTCAATATTTT; cdr3_aa: CASSLDVGPQYF; clone_size: NA; j_call: TRBJ1-3; d_call: NA; v_call: TRBV11-2
cdr3_nt: TGTGCCAGCACCCTCGTTCCGGCGAACACCGGGGAGCTGTTTTTT; cdr3_aa: CASTLVPANTGELFF; clone_size: NA; j_call: TRBJ2-2; d_call: NA; v_call: TRBV6-5
cdr3_nt: TGTGCCAGCAGCCTACAACAGGGGAGGAACACTGAAGCTTTCTTT; cdr3_aa: CASSLQQGRNTEAFF; clone_size: NA; j_call: TRBJ1-1; d_call: TRBD1; v_call: TRBV7-2
cdr3_nt: TGTGCCAGCGGGGCTGGGTATCGTGTTGAGCAGTTCTTC; cdr3_aa: CASGAGYRVEQFF; clone_size: NA; j_call: TRBJ2-1; d_call: NA; v_call: TRBV2
cdr3_nt: TGTGCCAGCTCAAGACTCGACAGGGCCGGTGGCTACACCTTC; cdr3_aa: CASSRLDRAGGYTF; clone_size: once; j_call: TRBJ1-2; d_call: TRBD1; v_call: TRBV28
cdr3_nt: TGTGCCATCAGTGAGTCGTTCGGGAGGGAGACCCAGTACTTC; cdr3_aa: CAISESFGRETQYF; clone_size: NA; j_call: TRBJ2-5; d_call: TRBD2; v_call: TRBV10-3
cdr3_nt: TGCGCCAGCAGCCAAGAGAGCGGGAGGGTATTCACCGGGGAGCTGTTTTTT; cdr3_aa: CASSQESGRVFTGELFF; clone_size: NA; j_call: TRBJ2-2; d_call: TRBD2; v_call: TRBV4-3
cdr3_nt: TGCGCCAGCAGCCCGGGCGGGGGGGGGTACGAGCAGTACTTC; cdr3_aa: CASSPGGGGYEQYF; clone_size: NA; j_call: TRBJ2-7; d_call: TRBD2; v_call: TRBV5-1
cdr3_nt: TGTGCCAGCAGTTACGGGACAGGGGAAAATGAGCAGTTCTTC; cdr3_aa: CASSYGTGENEQFF; clone_size: once; j_call: TRBJ2-1; d_call: TRBD1; v_call: TRBV6-2/TRBV6-3
cdr3_nt: TGTGCCAGCAGCTTAGCACGGGGGACCCCTACGAGGCAGTACTTC; cdr3_aa: CASSLARGTPTRQYF; clone_size: NA; j_call: TRBJ2-7; d_call: NA; v_call: TRBV7-6
cdr3_nt: TGTGCCAGCAGCTTAGTTCCTTGGGACAGAAGCTCCTACGAGCAGTACTTC; cdr3_aa: CASSLVPWDRSSYEQYF; clone_size: NA; j_call: TRBJ2-7; d_call: TRBD1; v_call: TRBV7-8
cdr3_nt: TGTGCCAGCAGCATAGGGTGGGACACCCGATACGAGCAGTACTTC; cdr3_aa: CASSIGWDTRYEQYF; clone_size: NA; j_call: TRBJ2-7; d_call: NA; v_call: TRBV9
cdr3_nt: TGTGCCAGCAGCCAAGACCAGGGGGTGTACACTGAAGCTTTCTTT; cdr3_aa: CASSQDQGVYTEAFF; clone_size: NA; j_call: TRBJ1-1; d_call: TRBD1; v_call: TRBV3-1/TRBV3-2
cdr3_nt: TGTGCCAGCAGTTACCCCCGGACAGGGGACGAGACCCAGTACTTC; cdr3_aa: CASSYPRTGDETQYF; clone_size: NA; j_call: TRBJ2-5; d_call: TRBD1; v_call: TRBV6-2/TRBV6-3
cdr3_nt: TGTGCCACCAGTGATCCAAGGACAGGGGGAGAGACCCAGTACTTC; cdr3_aa: CATSDPRTGGETQYF; clone_size: NA; j_call: TRBJ2-5; d_call: TRBD1; v_call: TRBV24-1
cdr3_nt: TGTGCCAGCAGCGTCCAGGGGATCCACGAGCAGTACTTC; cdr3_aa: CASSVQGIHEQYF; clone_size: NA; j_call: TRBJ2-7; d_call: NA; v_call: TRBV7-2
cdr3_nt: TGTGCCAGCAGCTCTGGACTCGAACGAGAGACCCAGTACTTC; cdr3_aa: CASSSGLERETQYF; clone_size: NA; j_call: TRBJ2-5; d_call: NA; v_call: TRBV7-9
cdr3_nt: TGTGCCAGCAGCCAAGGAACAGGGGTGGGAAACACCATATATTTT; cdr3_aa: CASSQGTGVGNTIYF; clone_size: NA; j_call: TRBJ1-3; d_call: TRBD1; v_call: TRBV3-1/TRBV3-2
cdr3_nt: TGTGCCAGCAGTTTATCTTTCCCCCACGAGCAGTACTTC; cdr3_aa: CASSLSFPHEQYF; clone_size: NA; j_call: TRBJ2-7; d_call: NA; v_call: TRBV28
cdr3_nt: TGTGCCAGCAGCGAATCTAGCGGGGGGGCGTCCTACGAGCAGTACTTC; cdr3_aa: CASSESSGGASYEQYF; clone_size: NA; j_call: TRBJ2-7; d_call: TRBD2; v_call: TRBV7-3
cdr3_nt: TGTGCCAGCAGACAGGGATATCAGCCCCAGCATTTT; cdr3_aa: CASRQGYQPQHF; clone_size: NA; j_call: TRBJ1-5; d_call: NA; v_call: TRBV6-5
cdr3_nt: TGTGCCACCAGCAGAGAACTTACGAGCTCCTACAATGAGCAGTTCTTC; cdr3_aa: CATSRELTSSYNEQFF; clone_size: few; j_call: TRBJ2-1; d_call: NA; v_call: TRBV15
cdr3_nt: TGTGCCAGCTCTCCGCCGGGACAGGGTTCCTACGAGCAGTACTTC; cdr3_aa: CASSPPGQGSYEQYF; clone_size: NA; j_call: TRBJ2-7; d_call: TRBD1; v_call: TRBV18